One and the same sample provided the 18 T cell receptor beta chains below, sequenced in a study of shared clonotypes between healthy human individuals. Sequencing was performed with immunoSEQ multiplex PCR; in TCRdb, only in-frame clones are kept and a portion is missing. Found here are roughly 2,500,000 clones, over 85% of them singletons; the top ten hold more than 0.35%. The sequenced sample consisted of naive CD4+ T cells from PBMCs. Described subset: CD45RA+ positively selected. These receptors were collected from a man aged 18 to 30 in good health. Some clones in this sample may be carry-over from other donors' samples.

This clone was seen more than once but under ten times. This chain links TRBV7-6 with TRBJ1-1, with D perhaps TRBD1 (5 bases). With 3 bases removed from V and 4 bases from J, the gap between germline ends came to 9 bases. Per the germline V gene, CDR1 is SGHVS and CDR2 is FNYEAQ. This CDR3 has 13 amino acids. This chain's CDR3 is CASSFSTVTEAFF. CDR3 DNA: TGTGCCAGCAGCTTTTCGACAGTCACTGAAGCTTTCTTT.

To note about this clone: Other DNA sequences from this sample encode an identical CDR3 as well. This sequence joins TRBV9 and TRBJ1-1, with D unclear. The germline V gene encodes CDR1 SGDLS and CDR2 YYNGEE. CDR3 size: 15 residues. V was clipped by 0 bases and J by 0 bases, with 9 bases between them. This CDR3 reads CASSVGGRVNTEAFF. CDR3 sequence (DNA): TGTGCCAGCAGCGTAGGAGGGCGGGTGAACACTGAAGCTTTCTTT.

This chain uses TRBV6-5 with TRBJ2-4, with D tentatively TRBD1 or TRBD2 (5 bases each). Between the trimmed V and J ends, which lost 3 bases and 3 bases, there was a span of 15 bases. From germline, CDR1 is MNHEY and CDR2 SVGAGI. The CDR3 has 16 residues. CDR3 region: CASSYSRDRGKNIQYF. For the CDR3, the DNA is TGTGCCAGCAGTTATTCTAGGGACCGAGGCAAAAACATTCAGTACTTC.

This clone was counted once. In nucleotides, the CDR3 is TGTGCCAGCAGCAAGGGGCCGGTCGGCCCTATCTACAATGAGCAGTTCTTC. This sequence encodes CASSKGPVGPIYNEQFF. The V gene is TRBV21-1, the J gene TRBJ2-1; no check of the table's D call, TRBD1, against the DNA was made. TRBV21-1 is marked as a pseudogene. CDR3 length equals 17 residues.

The rearrangement joins TRBV28 to TRBJ1-2, with a weak D call TRBD1 (6 bases). Germline CDR1 MDHEN, CDR2 SYDVKM. V gave up 4 bases and J gave up 2 bases, with 11 bases separating them. The CDR3 runs to 14 residues. CDR3 amino acids: CASSYRVNNYGYTF. The CDR3 region has the DNA TGTGCCAGCAGTTACAGGGTTAACAACTATGGCTACACCTTC.

This clone has a single count. The rearrangement links TRBV19 to TRBJ1-5; no clear D. There are 16 residues in the CDR3. V shed 2 bases and J shed 3 bases, with 14 bases lying between them. Per the germline V gene, CDR1 is LNHDA and CDR2 is SQIVND (reference sequence). The CDR3 coding sequence is TGTGCCAGTAGTATAAGTCGCAGGTTAACCAATCAGCCCCAGCATTTT. Translating gives CASSISRRLTNQPQHF.

The chain is built from TRBV2 and TRBJ2-2; TRBD1 matches 8 bases. V lost 4 bases and J lost 0; bases outside the gene matches: 1. The CDR3 consists of 15 residues. The V gene's germline CDR1 is SNHLY and CDR2 FYNNEI. The CDR3 spells CASSADRANTGELFF. The CDR3 coding sequence is TGTGCCAGCAGTGCGGACAGGGCGAACACCGGGGAGCTGTTTTTT.

This clone was observed a single time. The CDR3 DNA reads as TGTGCCAGCAGCTTGGCGGGGAACACCGGGGAGCTGTTTTTT. Its translation: CASSLAGNTGELFF. The chain carries TRBV5-8 and TRBJ2-2, with D hard to call. The CDR3 runs 14 residues. V was shortened by 0 bases and J by 1 base, with 4 bases between the two germline ends. Germline assignment: CDR1 SGHTS and CDR2 YDEGEE.

This clone was counted a single time. The chain combines TRBV28 with TRBJ1-2; a weak D match, TRBD1 (6 bases). The CDR3 sequence is 14 residues long. In germline, CDR1 is MDHEN, CDR2 SYDVKM. Trimming shortened V by 8 bases and J by 0 bases, and 13 bases separated the two germline ends. The CDR3 sequence is CASRRGPANYGYTF. The CDR3 DNA sequence: TGTGCCAGCCGACGGGGGCCCGCTAACTATGGCTACACCTTC.

This rearrangement joins TRBV5-1 to TRBJ2-1, with D unclear. The germline CDR1 and CDR2 sequences are SGHRS and YFSETQ. This CDR3 is built from 16 residues. Trimming removed 0 bases at V and 5 bases at J, with 15 bases between. The CDR3 DNA is TGCGCCAGCAGCTTGGAACGTCGGACGAACCACAATGAGCAGTTCTTC. Amino acids: CASSLERRTNHNEQFF.

The rearrangement joins TRBV5-4 to TRBJ2-7; 9 bases match TRBD1. The germline gives CDR1 SGHNT, CDR2 YYREEE (reference sequence). Trimming removed 5 bases from V and 5 bases from J; junction bases left unmatched: 5. The CDR3 is 13 residues long. CDR3 in amino acids: CASRRDRVNEQYF. The DNA for the CDR3 is TGTGCCAGCAGGCGGGACAGGGTGAACGAGCAGTACTTC.

The chain uses TRBV6-6 and TRBJ2-7; D not certain. The CDR3 sequence is 14 residues long. V shed 6 bases and J shed 2 bases, with 14 bases lying between them. Germline CDR1 reads MNHNY; CDR2 reads SVGAGI (reference sequence). In DNA form, the CDR3 reads TGTGCCAGCAGCGGCGGCTCAGCAGCCTACGAGCAGTACTTC. It specifies CASSGGSAAYEQYF.

The table lists this clone with a count of one. The gene calls are TRBV18 and TRBJ2-7; D may be TRBD2 (6 bases). CDR3 length: 14 amino acids. Germline CDR1 reads KGHSH; CDR2 reads LQKENI. V shed 3 bases and J shed 2 bases, with 11 bases lying between them. The chain's CDR3 is CASSPQRATYEQYF. DNA of the CDR3: TGTGCCAGCTCACCTCAGCGGGCCACCTACGAGCAGTACTTC.

The rearrangement uses TRBV5-4 and TRBJ2-2; 10 bases line up with TRBD2. The ends lost 5 bases at V and 6 bases at J; junction bases unmatched: 7. The V gene's germline CDR1 is SGHNT and CDR2 YYREEE (reference sequence). This CDR3 is built from 15 residues. The CDR3 nucleotides are TGTGCCAGCAGACCCGGGACTAGCGTCCCCGGGGAGCTGTTTTTT. Translated, it gives CASRPGTSVPGELFF.

V is TRBV5-1 and J is TRBJ1-4; TRBD1 is a possible D gene (6 bases). The CDR3 extends over 17 amino acids. V lost 3 bases and J 0 bases, leaving 15 bases between the germline ends. CDR1 and CDR2 from the germline V gene are SGHRS and YFSETQ. The CDR3 DNA follows: TGCGCCAGCAGCTCCCGGACAGCCTTCGCAACTAATGAAAAACTGTTTTTT. It specifies CASSSRTAFATNEKLFF.

This rearrangement joins TRBV4-1 to TRBJ2-6; D is ambiguous. Germline V gene lookup returns CDR1 MGHRA and CDR2 YSYEKL. CDR3 length: 17 residues. V was shortened by 0 bases and J by 4 bases, with 13 bases between the two germline ends. CDR3 residues: CASSQDVGPRGANVLTF. CDR3 coding DNA: TGCGCCAGCAGCCAAGATGTAGGGCCACGGGGGGCCAACGTCCTGACTTTC.

Written as DNA, the CDR3 is TGTGCCTGTCAACCCCGGGTAGGAGGGGGCTACACCTTC. Protein product: CACQPRVGGGYTF. The gene calls are TRBV30 and TRBJ1-2; D not resolved. CDR3 length: 13 residues. CDR1 GTSNPN and CDR2 SVGIG come from the germline V gene (reference sequence). Between the trimmed V and J ends, which lost 6 bases and 8 bases, there was a span of 19 bases.

The chain carries TRBV13 and TRBJ2-5; D remains unclear. The germline V gene has CDR1 PRHDT and CDR2 FYEKMQ (reference sequence). The V end was cut by 5 bases, the J end by 2 bases, with 9 bases between. CDR3 size: 13 residues. CDR3: CASSLDLQETQYF. The DNA of the CDR3 is TGTGCCAGCAGCCTGGACCTACAAGAGACCCAGTACTTC.